These 19 T cell receptor beta chains were sequenced from one sample in a study of T cells after yellow fever vaccination. Via MiXCR, TCRdb re-called the 5' RACE reads, giving one row per CDR3 protein. The repertoire has around 400,000 distinct CDR3 sequences, roughly 10% of them found once; the top ten carry more than 15%. Sequenced material: PBMCs, taken on the day of the first yellow fever vaccination. Every receptor here comes from a man aged 18 to 30 who received the YFV17D yellow fever vaccine.

This clonotype was seen ten or more times. The chain recombines TRBV5-1 with TRBJ2-3; D is undetermined. Germline CDR1 SGHRS, CDR2 YFSETQ. V gave up 2 bases and J gave up 2 bases, with 12 bases separating them. This CDR3 is built from 15 residues. CDR3 nucleotide sequence: TGCGCCAGCAGCTTCAGCCACGGATCCACAGATACGCAGTATTTT. Protein product: CASSFSHGSTDTQYF. Together with reference TRBV5-1 and TRBJ2-3, the CDR3 gives the full variable domain: KAGVTQTPRYLIKTRGQQVTLSCSPISGHRSVSWYQQTPGQGLQFLFEYFSETQRNKGNFPGRFSGRQFSNSRSEMNVSTLELGDSALYLCASSFSHGSTDTQYFGPGTRLTVL.

This clonotype came up a few times. V is TRBV7-2 and J is TRBJ1-2; D is unclear. Germline assignment: CDR1 SGHTA and CDR2 FQGNSA. Trimming cost V 5 bases and J 4 bases, with 11 bases left between them. CDR3 size: 13 residues. CDR3 amino acids: CASSPSLRYGYTF. The CDR3 DNA sequence: TGTGCCAGCAGCCCCTCCCTCCGCTATGGCTACACCTTC.

The rearrangement links TRBV5-4 to TRBJ1-4, with a tentative D call TRBD1 (5 bases). Trimming shortened V by 3 bases and J by 10 bases, and 16 bases separated the two germline ends. CDR3 length equals 14 residues. The germline CDR1 and CDR2 sequences are SGHNT and YYREEE (reference sequence). The CDR3: CASSSTGTEGKLFF. The CDR3 coding sequence is TGTGCCAGCAGCTCCACGGGGACGGAGGGAAAACTGTTTTTT.

This clonotype has only a few counts. The rearrangement links TRBV5-1 to TRBJ1-5, with D unclear. V lost 0 bases and J lost 7, with 11 bases in between. The CDR3 sequence is 14 residues long. Looked up from germline, CDR1 is SGHRS and CDR2 is YFSETQ. Written as DNA, the CDR3 is TGCGCCAGCAGCTTGGACGGTACGGGGCAGCCCCAGCATTTT. Its translation is CASSLDGTGQPQHF.

This clonotype was found a few times. This chain joins TRBV27 and TRBJ2-3, with D possibly being TRBD2 (6 bases). V was trimmed by 5 bases and J by 10 bases, leaving 19 bases between them. There are 14 residues in the CDR3. Germline loops: CDR1 MNHEY, CDR2 SMNVEV (reference sequence). This chain's CDR3 is CASSEGLASGSQYF. The CDR3 nucleotides are TGTGCCAGCAGTGAGGGACTGGCCTCCGGATCGCAGTATTTT.

The chain joins TRBV20-1 to TRBJ2-7, with D uncertain. CDR1 is DFQATT, CDR2 SNEGSKA, per germline (reference sequence). V was shortened by 0 bases and J by 2 bases, with 8 bases between the two germline ends. This CDR3 comprises 13 residues. CDR3 DNA: TGCAGTGCTAGAGATCCGAGGACCTACGAGCAGTACTTC. Translating it yields CSARDPRTYEQYF.

This clonotype was picked up a small number of times. This chain connects TRBV20-1 to TRBJ2-1; TRBD2 matches at 7 bases. This CDR3 has 15 amino acids. Germline loops: CDR1 DFQATT, CDR2 SNEGSKA (reference sequence). Trimming removed 5 bases from V and 4 bases from J; junction bases left unmatched: 11. The CDR3 DNA reads as TGCAGTGCTCAAAGAGCCGGGACTATATACAATGAGCAGTTCTTC. Its translation: CSAQRAGTIYNEQFF.

The J gene is TRBJ2-2, the V gene TRBV4-2, with D uncertain. The CDR3 runs to 14 residues. V lost 0 bases and J 6 bases, leaving 8 bases between the germline ends. CDR1 is LGHNA, CDR2 YNFKEQ, per germline. DNA for the CDR3: TGTGCCAGCAGCCAAGACGGGTATTCCGGGGAGCTGTTTTTT. It yields the protein CASSQDGYSGELFF.

A few counts support this clonotype. CDR3 sequence: CASSSDRLSYEQYF. Here the CDR3 DNA reads TGTGCCAGCAGCTCGGACCGACTCTCCTACGAGCAGTACTTC. The chain links TRBV7-2 to TRBJ2-7; D unclear. V was pared by 4 bases and J by 0 bases, with 10 bases between. CDR3 length: 14 amino acids. The V gene's germline CDR1 is SGHTA and CDR2 FQGNSA. Looking up the rest from reference TRBV7-2 and TRBJ2-7 gives the full variable domain: GAGVSQSPSNKVTEKGKDVELRCDPISGHTALYWYRQSLGQGLEFLIYFQGNSAPDKSGLPSDRFSAERTGGSVSTLTIQRTQQEDSAVYLCASSSDRLSYEQYFGPGTRLTVT.

The table lists this clonotype with a few counts. This rearrangement joins TRBV18 to TRBJ1-4; 9 bases match TRBD1. The CDR3 has 17 amino acids. Germline V gene data show CDR1 as KGHSH and CDR2 as LQKENI. V lost 4 bases to trimming and J lost 5 bases; unmatched junction nucleotides: 11. The CDR3 DNA reads TGTGCCAGCTCACTGTCCCCGTCGACAGGGGGGAATGAAAAACTGTTTTTT. This encodes CASSLSPSTGGNEKLFF.

The chain is built from TRBV5-1 and TRBJ2-3; 8 bases are shared with TRBD1. The germline CDR1 and CDR2 sequences are SGHRS and YFSETQ. V trimming: 4 bases; J trimming: 7 bases; junction bases outside the gene matches: 11. The CDR3 runs 15 residues. In DNA, the CDR3 is TGCGCCAGCAGCCCCTCGGACAGGGCTCAACATACGCAGTATTTT. It specifies CASSPSDRAQHTQYF. Variable domain in full (rest from reference TRBV5-1 and TRBJ2-3): KAGVTQTPRYLIKTRGQQVTLSCSPISGHRSVSWYQQTPGQGLQFLFEYFSETQRNKGNFPGRFSGRQFSNSRSEMNVSTLELGDSALYLCASSPSDRAQHTQYFGPGTRLTVL.

V and J are TRBV15 and TRBJ2-6, with unresolved D. Trimming left V 6 bases short and J 0 bases short, with 9 bases between. Germline V gene lookup returns CDR1 LNHNV and CDR2 YYDKDF (reference sequence). The CDR3 covers 15 residues. Here the CDR3 reads CATRPHRSGANVLTF. The CDR3 nucleotides are TGTGCCACCAGGCCTCACCGCTCTGGGGCCAACGTCCTGACTTTC.

In this sample, this clonotype turned up a few times. Sequence at one end of the junction differs from germline and may be a read error. This rearrangement joins TRBV18 to TRBJ2-6; no clear D gene. The CDR3 is 14 amino acids. Germline values: CDR1 KGHSH, CDR2 LQKENI. In DNA form, the CDR3 reads TGTGCCAGCCCACCACCGGCAGGGGCCAACGTCCTGACTTTC. Protein sequence: CASPPPAGANVLTF.

The chain carries TRBV20-1 and TRBJ2-7; 7 bases align to TRBD2. The CDR3 length is 15 residues. Germline lookup yields CDR1 DFQATT and CDR2 SNEGSKA (reference sequence). The V segment lost 0 bases and the J segment 4 bases; nucleotides outside the gene matches: 9. Here the CDR3 reads CSARDMASGLYEQYF. Here the CDR3 DNA reads TGCAGTGCTAGAGATATGGCTAGCGGACTGTACGAGCAGTACTTC.

This clonotype has just a few counts. This sequence joins TRBV6-5 and TRBJ2-7, with D possibly TRBD1 on 6 matching bases. The V gene lost 7 bases and the J gene lost 1 base, with 14 bases spanning the gap. The CDR3 consists of 14 residues. Per germline, CDR1 MNHEY and CDR2 SVGAGI. The CDR3, as DNA: TGTGCCAGCAAAAGGCAGGGGAGTTCCTACGAGCAGTACTTC. Translating it yields CASKRQGSSYEQYF.

The chain links TRBV4-3 to TRBJ2-5, with TRBD1 matching 7 bases. With V trimmed by 3 bases and J by 5 bases, 12 bases remained unmatched. Germline assignment: CDR1 LGHNA and CDR2 YSLEER. This CDR3 has 16 amino acids. The CDR3 is CASSQDGQDPRETQYF. The CDR3 nucleotides are TGCGCCAGCAGCCAGGACGGACAGGACCCTCGCGAGACCCAGTACTTC.

This clonotype was recorded a few times. The chain recombines TRBV12-3 or TRBV12-4 with TRBJ2-6; D tentatively reads TRBD1 or TRBD2 (5 bases each). The CDR3 has 15 residues. V lost 3 bases and J 2 bases, leaving 8 bases between the germline ends. This chain's CDR3 is CASSLGVPGANVLTF. CDR3 bases: TGTGCCAGCAGTTTGGGGGTCCCTGGGGCCAACGTCCTGACTTTC.

This clonotype was seen a few times. The V gene is TRBV5-1, the J gene TRBJ2-3; 7 nucleotides agree with TRBD1. Trimming took 0 bases from V and 0 from J; bases not matched to a gene: 7. Germline V gives CDR1 SGHRS, CDR2 YFSETQ. The CDR3 covers 17 residues. CDR3 sequence (DNA): TGCGCCAGCAGCTTGGGACAGGGAATCTCTAGCACAGATACGCAGTATTTT. This codes for CASSLGQGISSTDTQYF.

V and J are TRBV7-8 and TRBJ2-1, with no clear D. The V gene's germline CDR1 is SGHVS and CDR2 FQNEAQ. The CDR3 runs 14 residues. V was shortened by 1 base and J by 5 bases, with 9 bases between the two germline ends. This CDR3 is CASSLGWVNNEQFF. The CDR3 DNA follows: TGTGCCAGCAGCTTAGGGTGGGTTAACAATGAGCAGTTCTTC. The variable domain in full, with the rest retrieved from reference TRBV7-8 and TRBJ2-1, is GAGVSQSPRYKVAKRGQDVALRCDPISGHVSLFWYQQALGQGPEFLTYFQNEAQLDKSGLPSDRFFAERPEGSVSTLKIQRTQQEDSAVYLCASSLGWVNNEQFFGPGTRLTVL.